This T cell receptor beta chain stems from a study of regulatory T cells. Study observations and caveats: Patient CD8+ T cells trended toward lower Shannon entropy than controls. Skewed V and J usage and few unique V-J pairs marked patient repertoires, most in Tregs.

This clone occurred once. Its specificity is unknown. All CD3G-deficient patients showed autoimmunity, more severe in two. Patients aged 2 to 39 years had fewer naive T cells. V was clipped by 6 bases and J by 5 bases, with 16 bases between them. Per the germline V gene, CDR1 is MDHEN and CDR2 is SYDVKM. The CDR3 is made up of 14 amino acids. Primers: 52 TRBV forward and 13 TRBJ reverse. The data were produced by immunoSEQ multiplex PCR, yet TCRdb's version contains in-frame clones alone and is incomplete. Of 20,000 to 25,000 clones listed, approximately 93% are singletons. The sequence was collected from a child aged 2-15 years with CD3G deficiency. The chain links TRBV28 to TRBJ2-5; D gene uncertain. The sample taken for sequencing was CD8+ T cells sorted from blood. The CDR3, as DNA: TGTGCCAGCAGCCCAGCCGGGTCGATTGAGACCCAGTACTTC. It specifies CASSPAGSIETQYF.